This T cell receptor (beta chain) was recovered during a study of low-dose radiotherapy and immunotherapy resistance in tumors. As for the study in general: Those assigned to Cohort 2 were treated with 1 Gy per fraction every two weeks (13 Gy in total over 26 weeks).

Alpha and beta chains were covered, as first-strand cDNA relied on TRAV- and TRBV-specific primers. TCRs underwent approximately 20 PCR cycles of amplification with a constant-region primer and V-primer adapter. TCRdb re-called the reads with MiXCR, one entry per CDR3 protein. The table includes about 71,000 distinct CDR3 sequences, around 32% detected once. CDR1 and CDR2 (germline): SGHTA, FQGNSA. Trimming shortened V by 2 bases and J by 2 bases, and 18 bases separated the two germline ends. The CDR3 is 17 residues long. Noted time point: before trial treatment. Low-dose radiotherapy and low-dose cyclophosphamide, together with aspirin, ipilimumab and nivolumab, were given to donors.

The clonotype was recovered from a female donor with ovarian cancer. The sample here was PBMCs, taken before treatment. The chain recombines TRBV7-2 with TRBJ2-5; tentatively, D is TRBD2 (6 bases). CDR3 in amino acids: CASSLSGRGDLQETQYF. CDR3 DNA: TGTGCCAGCAGCTTATCGGGGCGCGGGGACTTACAAGAGACCCAGTACTTC.